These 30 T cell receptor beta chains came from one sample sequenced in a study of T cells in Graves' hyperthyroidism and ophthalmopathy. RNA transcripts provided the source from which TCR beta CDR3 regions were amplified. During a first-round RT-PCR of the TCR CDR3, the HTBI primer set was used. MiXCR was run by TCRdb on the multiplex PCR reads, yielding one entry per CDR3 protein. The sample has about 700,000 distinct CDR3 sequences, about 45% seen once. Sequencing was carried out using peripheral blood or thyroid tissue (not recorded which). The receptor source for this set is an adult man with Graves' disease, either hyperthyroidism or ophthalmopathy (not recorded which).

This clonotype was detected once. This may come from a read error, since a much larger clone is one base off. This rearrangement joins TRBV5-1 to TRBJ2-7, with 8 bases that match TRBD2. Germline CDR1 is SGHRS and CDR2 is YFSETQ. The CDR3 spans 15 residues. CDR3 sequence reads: CVSSVSGGGYYEQYF. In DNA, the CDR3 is TGCGTCAGCAGCGTATCGGGGGGGGGTTACTACGAGCAGTACTTC. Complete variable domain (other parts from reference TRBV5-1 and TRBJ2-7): KAGVTQTPRYLIKTRGQQVTLSCSPISGHRSVSWYQQTPGQGLQFLFEYFSETQRNKGNFPGRFSGRQFSNSRSEMNVSTLELGDSALYLCVSSVSGGGYYEQYFGPGTRLTVT.

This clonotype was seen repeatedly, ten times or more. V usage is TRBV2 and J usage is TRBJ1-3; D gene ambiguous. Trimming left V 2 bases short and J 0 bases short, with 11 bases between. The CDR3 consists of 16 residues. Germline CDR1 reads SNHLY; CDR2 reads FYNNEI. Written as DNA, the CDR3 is TGTGCCAGCAGTGAAAGGACGGGGAGCTCTGGAAACACCATATATTTT. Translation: CASSERTGSSGNTIYF.

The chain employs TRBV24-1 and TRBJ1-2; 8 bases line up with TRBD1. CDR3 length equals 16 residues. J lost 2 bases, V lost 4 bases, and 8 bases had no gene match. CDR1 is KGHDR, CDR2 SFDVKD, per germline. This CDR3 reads CATSEPGTGTNYGYTF. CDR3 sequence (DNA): TGTGCCACCAGTGAACCCGGGACAGGCACAAACTATGGCTACACCTTC.

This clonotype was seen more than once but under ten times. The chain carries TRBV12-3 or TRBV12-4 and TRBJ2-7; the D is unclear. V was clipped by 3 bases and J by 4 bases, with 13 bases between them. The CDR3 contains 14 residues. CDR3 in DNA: TGTGCCAGCAGTTTGGGAAGGGCTCTTTACGAGCAGTACTTC. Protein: CASSLGRALYEQYF.

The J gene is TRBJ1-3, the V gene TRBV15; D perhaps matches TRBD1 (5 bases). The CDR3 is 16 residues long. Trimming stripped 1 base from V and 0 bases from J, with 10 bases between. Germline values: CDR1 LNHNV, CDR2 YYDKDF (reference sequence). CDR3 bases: TGTGCCACCAGCAGAGTGCGGGGGAGCTCTGGAAACACCATATATTTT. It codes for CATSRVRGSSGNTIYF.

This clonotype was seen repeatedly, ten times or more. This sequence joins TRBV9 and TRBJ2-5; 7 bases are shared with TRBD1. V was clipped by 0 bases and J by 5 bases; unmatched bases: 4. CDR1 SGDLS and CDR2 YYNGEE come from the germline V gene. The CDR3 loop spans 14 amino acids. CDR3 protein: CASSVEGAGETQYF. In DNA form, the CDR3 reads TGTGCCAGCAGCGTAGAGGGGGCCGGCGAGACCCAGTACTTC.

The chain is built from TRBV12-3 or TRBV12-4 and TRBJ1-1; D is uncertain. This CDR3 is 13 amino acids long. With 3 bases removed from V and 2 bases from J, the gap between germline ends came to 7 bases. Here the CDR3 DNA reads TGTGCCAGCAGTTTTGCAGAAAACACTGAAGCTTTCTTT. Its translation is CASSFAENTEAFF.

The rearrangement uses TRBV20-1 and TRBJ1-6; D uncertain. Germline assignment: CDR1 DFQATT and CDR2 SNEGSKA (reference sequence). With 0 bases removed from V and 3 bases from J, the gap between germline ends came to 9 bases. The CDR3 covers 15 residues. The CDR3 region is CSARDETDYNSPLHF. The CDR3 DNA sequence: TGCAGTGCTAGAGATGAAACAGACTATAATTCACCCCTCCACTTT.

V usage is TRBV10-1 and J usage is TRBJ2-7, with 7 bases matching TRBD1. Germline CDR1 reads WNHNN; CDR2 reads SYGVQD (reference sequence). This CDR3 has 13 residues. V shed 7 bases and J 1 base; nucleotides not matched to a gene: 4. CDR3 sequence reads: CASTKTGSYEQYF. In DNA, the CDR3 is TGCGCCAGCACTAAGACAGGGTCCTACGAGCAGTACTTC.

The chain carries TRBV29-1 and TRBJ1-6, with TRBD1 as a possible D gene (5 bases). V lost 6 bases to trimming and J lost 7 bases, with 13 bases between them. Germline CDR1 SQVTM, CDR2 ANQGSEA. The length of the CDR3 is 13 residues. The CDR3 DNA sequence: TGCAGCGTCAATCAGGGTCGGAATTCACCCCTCCACTTT. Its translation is CSVNQGRNSPLHF.

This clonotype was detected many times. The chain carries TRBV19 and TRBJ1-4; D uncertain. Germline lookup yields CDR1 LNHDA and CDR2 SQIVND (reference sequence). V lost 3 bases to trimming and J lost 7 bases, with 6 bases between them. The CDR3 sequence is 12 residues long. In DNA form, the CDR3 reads TGTGCCAGTAGTATGCCTGGTGAAAAACTGTTTTTT. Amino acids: CASSMPGEKLFF.

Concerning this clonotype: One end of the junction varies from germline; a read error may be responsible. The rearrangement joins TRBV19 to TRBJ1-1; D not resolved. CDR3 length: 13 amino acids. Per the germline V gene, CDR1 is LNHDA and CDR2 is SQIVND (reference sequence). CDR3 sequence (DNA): TGTGCCGGTAGTGTCGATTTAAGCACTGAAGCTTTCTTT. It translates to CAGSVDLSTEAFF.

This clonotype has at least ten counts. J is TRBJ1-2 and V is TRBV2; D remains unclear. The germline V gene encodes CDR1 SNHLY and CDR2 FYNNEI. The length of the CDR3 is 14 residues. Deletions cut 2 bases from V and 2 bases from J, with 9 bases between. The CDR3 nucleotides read TGTGCCAGCAGTGAACGTCAGCTGAACTATGGCTACACCTTC. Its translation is CASSERQLNYGYTF.

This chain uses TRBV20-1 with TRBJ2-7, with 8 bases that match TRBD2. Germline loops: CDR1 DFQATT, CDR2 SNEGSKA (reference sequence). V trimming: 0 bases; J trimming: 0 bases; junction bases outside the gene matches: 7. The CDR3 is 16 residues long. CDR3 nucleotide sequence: TGCAGTGCTAGAGAGTGGACTAGCAGCTCCTCCTACGAGCAGTACTTC. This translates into CSAREWTSSSSYEQYF.

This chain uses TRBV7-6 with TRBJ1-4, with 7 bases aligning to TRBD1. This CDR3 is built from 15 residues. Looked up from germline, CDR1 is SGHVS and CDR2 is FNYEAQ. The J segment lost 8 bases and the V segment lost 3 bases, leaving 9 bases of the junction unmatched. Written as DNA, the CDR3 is TGTGCCAGCAGCTTGACCAGGGGGACGAGAGAAAAACTGTTTTTT. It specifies CASSLTRGTREKLFF. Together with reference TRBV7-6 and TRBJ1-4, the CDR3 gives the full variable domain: GAGVSQSPRYKVTKRGQDVALRCDPISGHVSLYWYRQALGQGPEFLTYFNYEAQQDKSGLPNDRFSAERPEGSISTLTIQRTEQRDSAMYRCASSLTRGTREKLFFGSGTQLSVL.

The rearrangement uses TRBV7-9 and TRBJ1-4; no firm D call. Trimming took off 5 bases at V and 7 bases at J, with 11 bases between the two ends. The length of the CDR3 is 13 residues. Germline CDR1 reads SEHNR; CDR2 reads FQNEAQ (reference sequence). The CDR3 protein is CASSAVGFEKLFF. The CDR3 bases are TGTGCCAGCAGCGCAGTTGGATTTGAAAAACTGTTTTTT. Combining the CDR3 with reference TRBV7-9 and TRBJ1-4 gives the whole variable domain DTGVSQNPRHKITKRGQNVTFRCDPISEHNRLYWYRQTLGQGPEFLTYFQNEAQLEKSRLLSDRFSAERPKGSFSTLEIQRTEQGDSAMYLCASSAVGFEKLFFGSGTQLSVL.

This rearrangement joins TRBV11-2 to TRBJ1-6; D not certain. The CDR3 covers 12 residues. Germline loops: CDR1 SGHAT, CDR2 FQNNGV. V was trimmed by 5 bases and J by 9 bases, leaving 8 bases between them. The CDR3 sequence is CASSQRASPLHF. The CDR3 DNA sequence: TGTGCCAGCAGCCAGCGTGCTTCACCCCTCCACTTT.

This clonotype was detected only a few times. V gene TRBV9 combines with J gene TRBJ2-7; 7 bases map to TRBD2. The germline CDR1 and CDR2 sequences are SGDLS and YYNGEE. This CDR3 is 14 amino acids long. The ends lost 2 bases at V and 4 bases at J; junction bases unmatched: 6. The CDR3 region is CASSVGGSGYEQYF. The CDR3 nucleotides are TGTGCCAGCAGCGTCGGGGGGTCCGGATACGAGCAGTACTTC.

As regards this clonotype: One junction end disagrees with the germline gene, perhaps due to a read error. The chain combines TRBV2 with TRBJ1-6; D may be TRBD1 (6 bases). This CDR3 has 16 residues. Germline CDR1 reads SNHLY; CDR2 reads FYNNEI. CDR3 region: CASSSGASSYYSPLHF. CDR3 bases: TGTGCCAGCAGCTCAGGGGCGAGCTCCTATTATTCACCCCTCCACTTT.

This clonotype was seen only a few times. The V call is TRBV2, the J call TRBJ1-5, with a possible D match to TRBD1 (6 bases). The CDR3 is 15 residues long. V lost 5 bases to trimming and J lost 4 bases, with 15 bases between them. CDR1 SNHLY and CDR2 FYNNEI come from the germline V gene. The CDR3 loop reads CASSLTGLPNQPQHF. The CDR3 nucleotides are TGTGCCAGCAGTCTAACAGGGCTTCCGAATCAGCCCCAGCATTTT.

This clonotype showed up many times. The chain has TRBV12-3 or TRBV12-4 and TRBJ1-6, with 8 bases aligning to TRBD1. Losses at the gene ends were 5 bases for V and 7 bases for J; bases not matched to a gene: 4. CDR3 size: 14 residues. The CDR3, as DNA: TGTGCCAGCAGTCTCCGGGACAGGAATTCACCCCTCCACTTT. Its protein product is CASSLRDRNSPLHF.

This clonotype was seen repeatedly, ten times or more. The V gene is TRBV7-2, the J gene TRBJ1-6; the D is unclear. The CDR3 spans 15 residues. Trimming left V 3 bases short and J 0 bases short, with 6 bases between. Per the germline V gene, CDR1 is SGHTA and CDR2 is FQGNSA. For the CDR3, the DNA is TGTGCCAGCAGCTTGGAGAGCTCCTATAATTCACCCCTCCACTTT. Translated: CASSLESSYNSPLHF.

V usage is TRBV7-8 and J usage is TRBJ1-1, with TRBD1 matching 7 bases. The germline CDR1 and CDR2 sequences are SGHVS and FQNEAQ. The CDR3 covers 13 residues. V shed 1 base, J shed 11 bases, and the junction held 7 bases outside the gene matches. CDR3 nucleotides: TGTGCCAGCAGCTTAGTAGGGGGCGGTGTTGCTTTCTTT. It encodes CASSLVGGGVAFF. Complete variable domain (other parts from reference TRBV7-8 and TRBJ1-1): GAGVSQSPRYKVAKRGQDVALRCDPISGHVSLFWYQQALGQGPEFLTYFQNEAQLDKSGLPSDRFFAERPEGSVSTLKIQRTQQEDSAVYLCASSLVGGGVAFFGQGTRLTVV.

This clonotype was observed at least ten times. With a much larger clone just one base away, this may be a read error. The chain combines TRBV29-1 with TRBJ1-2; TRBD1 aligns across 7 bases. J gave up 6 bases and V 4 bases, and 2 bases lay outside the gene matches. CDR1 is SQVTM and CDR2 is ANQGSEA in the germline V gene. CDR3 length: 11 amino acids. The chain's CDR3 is CSVVGGDGYTF. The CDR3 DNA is TGCAGCGTTGTAGGGGGCGATGGCTACACCTTC.

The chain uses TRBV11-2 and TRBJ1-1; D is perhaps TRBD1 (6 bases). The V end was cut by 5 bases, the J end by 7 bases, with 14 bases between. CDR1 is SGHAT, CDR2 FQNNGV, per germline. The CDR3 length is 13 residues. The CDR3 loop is CASSLDSLFEAFF. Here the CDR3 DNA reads TGTGCCAGCAGCCTGGACAGCCTTTTTGAAGCTTTCTTT.

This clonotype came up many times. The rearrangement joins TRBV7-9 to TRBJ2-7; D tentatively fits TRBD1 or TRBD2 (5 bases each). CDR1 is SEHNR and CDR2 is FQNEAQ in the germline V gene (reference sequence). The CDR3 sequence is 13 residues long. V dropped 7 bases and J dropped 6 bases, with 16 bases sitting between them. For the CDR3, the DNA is TGTGCCAGCACGCGAGGGGATCCGGTCGAGCAGTACTTC. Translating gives CASTRGDPVEQYF.

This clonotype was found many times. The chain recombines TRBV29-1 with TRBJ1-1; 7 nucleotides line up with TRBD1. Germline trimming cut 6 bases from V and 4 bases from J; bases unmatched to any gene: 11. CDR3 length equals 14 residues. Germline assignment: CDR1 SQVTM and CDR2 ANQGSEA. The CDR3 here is CSVGDSTVGTEAFF. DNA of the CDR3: TGCAGCGTGGGGGACAGCACGGTGGGCACTGAAGCTTTCTTT.

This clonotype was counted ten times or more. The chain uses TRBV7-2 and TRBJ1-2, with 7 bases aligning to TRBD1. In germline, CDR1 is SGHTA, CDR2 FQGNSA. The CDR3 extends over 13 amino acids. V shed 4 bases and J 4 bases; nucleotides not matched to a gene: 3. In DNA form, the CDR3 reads TGTGCCAGCAGCTCGGGACAGCCCTATGGCTACACCTTC. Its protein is CASSSGQPYGYTF. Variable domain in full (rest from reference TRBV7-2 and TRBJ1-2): GAGVSQSPSNKVTEKGKDVELRCDPISGHTALYWYRQSLGQGLEFLIYFQGNSAPDKSGLPSDRFSAERTGGSVSTLTIQRTQQEDSAVYLCASSSGQPYGYTFGSGTRLTVV.

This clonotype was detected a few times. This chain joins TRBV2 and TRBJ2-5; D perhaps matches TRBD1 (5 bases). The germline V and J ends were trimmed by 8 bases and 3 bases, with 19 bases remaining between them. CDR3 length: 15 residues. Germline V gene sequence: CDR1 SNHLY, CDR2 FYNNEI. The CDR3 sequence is CASSRAARAEETQYF. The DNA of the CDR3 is TGTGCCAGCTCAAGGGCAGCCAGGGCGGAAGAGACCCAGTACTTC.

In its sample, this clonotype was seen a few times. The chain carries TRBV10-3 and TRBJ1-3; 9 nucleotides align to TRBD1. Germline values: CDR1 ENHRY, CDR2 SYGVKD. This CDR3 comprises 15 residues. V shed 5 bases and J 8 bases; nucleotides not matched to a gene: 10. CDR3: CAISLRTGEEDTIYF. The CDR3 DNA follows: TGTGCCATCAGTCTTCGGACAGGGGAGGAGGACACCATATATTTT.